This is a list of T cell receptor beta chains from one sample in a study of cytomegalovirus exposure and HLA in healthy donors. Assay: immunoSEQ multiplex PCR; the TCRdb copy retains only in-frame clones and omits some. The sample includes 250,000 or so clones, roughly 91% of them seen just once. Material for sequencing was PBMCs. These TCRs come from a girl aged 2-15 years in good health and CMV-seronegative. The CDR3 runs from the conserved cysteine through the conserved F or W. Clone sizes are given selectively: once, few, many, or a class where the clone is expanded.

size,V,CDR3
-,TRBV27,CASSPRGTSGRYNEQFF
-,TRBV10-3,CAITPGNSFYGYTF
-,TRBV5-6,CASSSDRPLYGYTF
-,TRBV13,CASSSRDYEQYF
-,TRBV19,CASSQGAGGPETQYF
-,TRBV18,CASSPLAGTGSLVDIQYF
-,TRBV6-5,CASSYRGGERRETQYF
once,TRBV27,CASSSSPPRLAVYREQFF
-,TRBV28,CASSSTPGQAFEVGYEQFF
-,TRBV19,CASSIGGSAFF
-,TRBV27,CASISYHQTDRGSSGNTIYF
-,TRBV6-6,CASSYMEGNTEAFF
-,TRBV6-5,CASSYFLSSYNSPLHF
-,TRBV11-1,CASSEGAGGDIQYF
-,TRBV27,CASRTGGANTEAFF
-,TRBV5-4,CASSSRDYNEQFF
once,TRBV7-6,CASSLAGADEQFF
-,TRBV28,CASSFPPGQVIRGNQPQHF
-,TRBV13,CASSLYVGGQGGGYTF
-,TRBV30,CAWENGLAGYNEQFF
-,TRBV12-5,CASGTNMNTEAFF
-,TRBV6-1,CASSADTTYEQYF
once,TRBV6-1,CASSEAGGGGYTF
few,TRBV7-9,CASSPTGAIYNEQFF
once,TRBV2,CASSRTGQYF
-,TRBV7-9,CASSYTYEQYF
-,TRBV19,CASSIGLAGTQYF
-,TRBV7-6,CASSSPGQGGETQYF
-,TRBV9,CASSVRRTGNTGELFF
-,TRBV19,CASSNLGGLLNTEAFF
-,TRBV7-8,CASSTKTGRSSYNSPLHF
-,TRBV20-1,CSAQGKNIQYF
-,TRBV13,CASSSGLDFNEQFF
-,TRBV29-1,CSVLQEGGYTF
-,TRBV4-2,CASSHAGVNYGYTF
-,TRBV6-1,CASSASTGGYGYTF
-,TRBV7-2,CASSLGNPGFQETQYF
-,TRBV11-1,CASSLAGSLEETQYF
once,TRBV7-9,CASSLVAHVRNTEAFF
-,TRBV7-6,CASSLGQGQETQYF
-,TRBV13,CASSLGSGGSSSYNEQFF
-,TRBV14,CASSQDPDRPAGSGNTIYF
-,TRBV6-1,CASKRTYNEQFF
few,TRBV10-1,CASSEGRAGNEQFF
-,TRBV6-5,CASSYSPGRGIETQYF